This TCR beta chain was identified during a study of T cells after yellow fever vaccination. This clonotype was detected many times. Its antigen remains unidentified. Generation of TCR cDNA used 5'RACE template switching (which added a universal primer site and UMIs). TCRdb ran MiXCR on the 5' RACE reads and lists one entry per CDR3 protein. This table holds roughly 500,000 distinct CDR3 sequences, 15% to 20% found once. This CDR3 has 15 residues. After removal of 5 bases from V and 4 bases from J, the junction contained 3 bases not matched to a gene. The germline gives CDR1 SGHAT, CDR2 FQNNGV. Study-level findings and limits: At approximately 96% for CD4 and 70% to 90% for CD8, most primary-vaccination clones showed up again after the booster.

Sequenced material: PBMCs, taken 15 days after the yellow fever booster vaccination. This TCR was recovered from a man aged 25-45 years who received the YFV17D yellow fever vaccine. The rearrangement links TRBV11-2 to TRBJ2-1, with 12 bases lining up with TRBD2. CDR3 DNA: TGTGCCAGCAGCGCGACTAGCGGGAGTTACAATGAGCAGTTCTTC. This gives the protein CASSATSGSYNEQFF.